This T cell receptor (beta chain) was sequenced during a study of T cell repertoires in cytomegalovirus infection. Using its own MiXCR run on the reads, TCRdb lists one record per CDR3 protein. Counted here are roughly 150,000 distinct CDR3 sequences, around 32% occurring once; the ten biggest clones make up 45% to 55%. For this clonotype: Its antigen is still unknown.

Study results and caveats: Clonotype analysis showed dominance of the ex vivo response by HLA-C-restricted CMV-specific TCR beta clonotypes.

CDR3 length equals 14 residues. CDR1 SGHAT and CDR2 FQNNGV come from the germline V gene. V shed 5 bases and J shed 11 bases, with 18 bases lying between them. Sequencing was performed on CD8+ T cells from cultured PBMCs, taken from culture after CMV antigen stimulation. The rearrangement uses TRBV11-2 and TRBJ2-2, with a tentative D call TRBD1 (6 bases). This TCR was recovered from a human donor in good health (CMV status not recorded). Some clones in this sample may be carry-over from other donors' samples. CDR3 DNA: TGTGCCAGCAGCATAAAACCGACAGGCGGCGAGCTGTTTTTT. As protein: CASSIKPTGGELFF.